The source of this T cell receptor (beta chain) is a study of shared clonotypes between healthy human individuals. Investigators spread the genomic DNA of each subset evenly over several immunoSEQ plates. Here immunoSEQ multiplex PCR was the method, and the copy in TCRdb shows in-frame clones only, minus some. The repertoire consists of 950,000 to 1,300,000 clones, with approximately 70% occurring once and the leading ten covering approximately 1.5%. Details on this clone: Its antigen is undetermined.

Donation came from healthy HIV-negative adults that had no recent acute infections or vaccinations. Caucasian adults residing in Nashville, Tennessee made up all the donors. J was trimmed by 1 base and V by 3 bases; bases with no gene match: 8. The CDR3 loop spans 17 amino acids. The germline V gene encodes CDR1 KGHSH and CDR2 LQKENI. Study observations and caveats: The small donor group covered limited genetic and exposure diversity.

The clonotype originates from a man between 18 and 35 years old in good health. The chain uses TRBV18 and TRBJ2-3, with 9 bases lining up with TRBD2. Material: memory CD4+ T cells sorted from blood. Subset in this sample: CD45RA-negative fraction. In DNA form, the CDR3 reads TGTGCCAGCTCACCCCCCCTAGCGGGATTTGGCACAGATACGCAGTATTTT. Protein product: CASSPPLAGFGTDTQYF. Using reference TRBV18 and TRBJ2-3 for the parts outside the CDR3, the full variable domain is NAGVMQNPRHLVRRRGQEARLRCSPMKGHSHVYWYRQLPEEGLKFMVYLQKENIIDESGMPKERFSAEFPKEGPSILRIQQVVRGDSAAYFCASSPPLAGFGTDTQYFGPGTRLTVL.